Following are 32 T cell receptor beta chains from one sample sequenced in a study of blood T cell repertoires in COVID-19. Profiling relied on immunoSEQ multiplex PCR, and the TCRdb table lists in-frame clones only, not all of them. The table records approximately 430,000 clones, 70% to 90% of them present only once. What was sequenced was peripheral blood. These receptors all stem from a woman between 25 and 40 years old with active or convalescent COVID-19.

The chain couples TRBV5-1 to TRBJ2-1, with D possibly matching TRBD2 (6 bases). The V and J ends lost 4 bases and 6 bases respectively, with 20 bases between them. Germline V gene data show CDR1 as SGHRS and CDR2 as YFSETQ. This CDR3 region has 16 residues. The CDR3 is CASSPDPAGTANEQFF. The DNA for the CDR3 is TGCGCCAGCAGCCCTGACCCGGCGGGGACCGCCAATGAGCAGTTCTTC.

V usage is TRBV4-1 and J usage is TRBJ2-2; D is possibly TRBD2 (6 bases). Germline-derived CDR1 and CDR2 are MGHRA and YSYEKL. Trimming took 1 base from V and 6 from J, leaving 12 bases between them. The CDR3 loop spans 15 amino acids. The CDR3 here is CASSQVGGAAGELFF. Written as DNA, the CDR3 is TGCGCCAGCAGCCAAGTAGGAGGGGCCGCCGGGGAGCTGTTTTTT.

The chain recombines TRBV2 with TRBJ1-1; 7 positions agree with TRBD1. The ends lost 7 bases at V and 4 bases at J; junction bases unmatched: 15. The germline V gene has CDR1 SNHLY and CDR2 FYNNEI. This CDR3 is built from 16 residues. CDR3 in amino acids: CASTSPGGREGTEAFF. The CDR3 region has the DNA TGTGCCAGCACAAGTCCAGGGGGGCGCGAGGGCACTGAAGCTTTCTTT. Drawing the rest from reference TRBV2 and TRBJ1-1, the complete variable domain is EPEVTQTPSHQVTQMGQEVILRCVPISNHLYFYWYRQILGQKVEFLVSFYNNEISEKSEIFDDQFSVERPDGSNFTLKIRSTKLEDSAMYFCASTSPGGREGTEAFFGQGTRLTVV.

The CDR3 region has the DNA TGTGCCAGCAGTTCCTTCGACAGGGGCTACCACTACGAGCAGTACTTC. This codes for CASSSFDRGYHYEQYF. The V and J genes are TRBV27 and TRBJ2-7; the match to TRBD1 covers 8 bases. This CDR3 comprises 16 residues. J lost 3 bases, V lost 4 bases, and 11 bases had no gene match. The germline V gene encodes CDR1 MNHEY and CDR2 SMNVEV (reference sequence).

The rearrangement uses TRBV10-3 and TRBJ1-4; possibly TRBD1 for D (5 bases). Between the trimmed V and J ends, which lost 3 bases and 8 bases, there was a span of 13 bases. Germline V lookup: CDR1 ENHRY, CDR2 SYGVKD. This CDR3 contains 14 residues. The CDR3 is CAISERGGNEKLFF. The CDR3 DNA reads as TGTGCCATCAGTGAACGGGGGGGGAACGAAAAACTGTTTTTT.

The CDR3 here is CAISESVVRGTEAFF. Written as DNA, the CDR3 is TGTGCCATCAGTGAGTCGGTTGTGAGAGGCACTGAAGCTTTCTTT. The V and J genes are TRBV10-3 and TRBJ1-1; D is ambiguous. The CDR3 covers 15 residues. Germline V gene data show CDR1 as ENHRY and CDR2 as SYGVKD. V was trimmed by 0 bases and J by 4 bases, leaving 12 bases between them.

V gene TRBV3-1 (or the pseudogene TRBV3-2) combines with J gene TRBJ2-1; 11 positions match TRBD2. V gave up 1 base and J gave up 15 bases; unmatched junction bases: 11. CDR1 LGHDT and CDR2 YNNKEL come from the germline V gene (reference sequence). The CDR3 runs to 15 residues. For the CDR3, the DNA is TGTGCCAGCAGCCAAGGGAAAGGGCGACTAGCGGGACTGTTCTTC. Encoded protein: CASSQGKGRLAGLFF.

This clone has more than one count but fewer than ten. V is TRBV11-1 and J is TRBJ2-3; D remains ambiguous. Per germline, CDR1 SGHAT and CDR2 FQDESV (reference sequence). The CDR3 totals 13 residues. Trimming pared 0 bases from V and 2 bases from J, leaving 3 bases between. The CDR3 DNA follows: TGTGCCAGCAGCTTAGCCTACACAGATACGCAGTATTTT. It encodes CASSLAYTDTQYF.

In nucleotides, the CDR3 is TGTGCCAGCAGCCAAGATCTCCACAGGCTTGGAAGTGAAGCTTTCTTT. It codes for CASSQDLHRLGSEAFF. The rearrangement links TRBV3-1 (or the pseudogene TRBV3-2) to TRBJ1-1; a possible D gene is TRBD1 (5 bases). Per the germline V gene, CDR1 is LGHDT and CDR2 is YNNKEL (reference sequence). Trimming took off 0 bases at V and 7 bases at J, with 18 bases between the two ends. This CDR3 region has 16 residues.

CDR3 loop: CAGKLTGINTGELFF. The CDR3 DNA is TGTGCCGGCAAACTGACAGGGATAAACACCGGGGAGCTGTTTTTT. The chain has TRBV2 and TRBJ2-2; 7 bases line up with TRBD1. The CDR3 length is 15 residues. Germline CDR1 SNHLY, CDR2 FYNNEI. Trimming took 11 bases from V and 2 from J; bases not matched to a gene: 11.

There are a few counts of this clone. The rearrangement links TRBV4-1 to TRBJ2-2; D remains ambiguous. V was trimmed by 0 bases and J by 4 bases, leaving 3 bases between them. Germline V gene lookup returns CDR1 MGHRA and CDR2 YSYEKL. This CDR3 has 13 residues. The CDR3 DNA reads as TGCGCCAGCAGCCAAGATATCACCGGGGAGCTGTTTTTT. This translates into CASSQDITGELFF.

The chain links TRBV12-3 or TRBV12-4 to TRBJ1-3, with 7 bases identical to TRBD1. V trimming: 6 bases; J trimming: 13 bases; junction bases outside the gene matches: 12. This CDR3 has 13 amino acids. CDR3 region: CASSIGTAAGIYF. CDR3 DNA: TGTGCCAGCAGCATAGGGACAGCGGCAGGGATATATTTT.

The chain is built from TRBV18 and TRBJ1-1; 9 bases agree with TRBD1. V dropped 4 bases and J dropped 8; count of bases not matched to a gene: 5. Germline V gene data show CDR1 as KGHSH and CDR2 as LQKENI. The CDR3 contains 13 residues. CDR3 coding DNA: TGTGCCAGCTCACAGTCACAGGGGGCGGAAGCTTTCTTT. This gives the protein CASSQSQGAEAFF.

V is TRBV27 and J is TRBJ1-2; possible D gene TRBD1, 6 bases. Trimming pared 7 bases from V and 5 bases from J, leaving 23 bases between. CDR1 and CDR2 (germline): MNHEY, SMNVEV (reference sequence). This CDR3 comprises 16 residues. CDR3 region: CASTTNLGQPRYGYTF. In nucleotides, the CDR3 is TGTGCCAGCACCACAAACCTAGGACAGCCCCGATATGGCTACACCTTC.

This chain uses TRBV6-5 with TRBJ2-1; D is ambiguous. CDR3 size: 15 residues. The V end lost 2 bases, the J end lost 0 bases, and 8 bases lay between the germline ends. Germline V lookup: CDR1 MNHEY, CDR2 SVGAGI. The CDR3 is CASSYQISSYNEQFF. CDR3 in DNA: TGTGCCAGCAGTTACCAGATAAGCTCCTACAATGAGCAGTTCTTC.

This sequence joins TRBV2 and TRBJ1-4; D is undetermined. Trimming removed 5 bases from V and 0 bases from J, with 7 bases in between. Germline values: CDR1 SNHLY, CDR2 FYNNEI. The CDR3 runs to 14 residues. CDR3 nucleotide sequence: TGTGCCAGCAGTAGACAAGCAACTAATGAAAAACTGTTTTTT. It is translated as CASSRQATNEKLFF.

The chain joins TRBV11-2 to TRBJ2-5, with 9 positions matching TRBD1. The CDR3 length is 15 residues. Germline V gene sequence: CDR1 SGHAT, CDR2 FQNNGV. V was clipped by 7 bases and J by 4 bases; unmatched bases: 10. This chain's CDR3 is CASTILQGAGETQYF. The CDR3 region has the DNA TGTGCCAGCACCATCTTACAGGGGGCAGGAGAGACCCAGTACTTC.

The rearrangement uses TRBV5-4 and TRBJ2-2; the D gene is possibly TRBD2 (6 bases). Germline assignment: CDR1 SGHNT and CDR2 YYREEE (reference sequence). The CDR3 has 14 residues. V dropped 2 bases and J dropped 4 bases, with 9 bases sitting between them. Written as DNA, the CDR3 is TGTGCCAGCAGCTTCGTCGGGAGCACCGGGGAGCTGTTTTTT. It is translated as CASSFVGSTGELFF.

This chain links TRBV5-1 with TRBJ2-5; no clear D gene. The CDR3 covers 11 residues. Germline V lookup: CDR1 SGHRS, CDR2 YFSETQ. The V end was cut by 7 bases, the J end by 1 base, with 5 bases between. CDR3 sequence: CASGTQETQYF. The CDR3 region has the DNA TGCGCCAGCGGCACCCAAGAGACCCAGTACTTC.

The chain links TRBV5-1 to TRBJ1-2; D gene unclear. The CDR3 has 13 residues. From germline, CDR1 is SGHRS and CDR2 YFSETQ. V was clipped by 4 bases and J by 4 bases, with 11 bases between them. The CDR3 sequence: CASSPGFGYGYTF. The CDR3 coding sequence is TGCGCCAGCAGCCCGGGGTTCGGCTATGGCTACACCTTC.

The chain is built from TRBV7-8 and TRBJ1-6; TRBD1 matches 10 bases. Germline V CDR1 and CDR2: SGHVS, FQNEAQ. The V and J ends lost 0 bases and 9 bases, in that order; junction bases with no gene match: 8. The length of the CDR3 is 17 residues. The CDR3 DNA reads TGTGCCAGCAGCTTAGCCCCGGGACAGGGGTTCGGTTCACCCCTCCACTTT. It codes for CASSLAPGQGFGSPLHF. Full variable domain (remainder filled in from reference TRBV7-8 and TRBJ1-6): GAGVSQSPRYKVAKRGQDVALRCDPISGHVSLFWYQQALGQGPEFLTYFQNEAQLDKSGLPSDRFFAERPEGSVSTLKIQRTQQEDSAVYLCASSLAPGQGFGSPLHFGNGTRLTVT.

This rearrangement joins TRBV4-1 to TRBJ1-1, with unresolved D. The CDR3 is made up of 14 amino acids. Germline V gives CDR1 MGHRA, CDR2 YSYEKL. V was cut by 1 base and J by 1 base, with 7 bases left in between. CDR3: CASSQGAENTEAFF. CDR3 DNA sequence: TGCGCCAGCAGCCAAGGTGCAGAGAACACTGAAGCTTTCTTT.

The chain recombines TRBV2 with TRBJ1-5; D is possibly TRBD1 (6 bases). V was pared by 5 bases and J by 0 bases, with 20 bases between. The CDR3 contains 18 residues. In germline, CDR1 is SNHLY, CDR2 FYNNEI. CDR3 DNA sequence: TGTGCCAGCAGTAAAGGGGATCGCAGGGGCTATAGCAATCAGCCCCAGCATTTT. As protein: CASSKGDRRGYSNQPQHF.

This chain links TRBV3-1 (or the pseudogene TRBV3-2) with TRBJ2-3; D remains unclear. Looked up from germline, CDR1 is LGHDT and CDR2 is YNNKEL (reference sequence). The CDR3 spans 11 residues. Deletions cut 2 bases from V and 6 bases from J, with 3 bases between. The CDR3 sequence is CASSQTDTQYF. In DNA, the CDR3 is TGTGCCAGCAGCCAAACTGATACGCAGTATTTT.

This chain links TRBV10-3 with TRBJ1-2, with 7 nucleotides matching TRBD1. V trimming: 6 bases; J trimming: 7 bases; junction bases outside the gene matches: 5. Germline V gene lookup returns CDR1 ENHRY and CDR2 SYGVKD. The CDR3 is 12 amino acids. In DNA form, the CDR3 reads TGTGCCATCAGCCAGGGGGAGCGTGGCTACACCTTC. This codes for CAISQGERGYTF.

The CDR3 nucleotides are TGCGCCAGCAGCTTGATCCAGATTACAGGACTAGCGGGAAATGAGCAGTTCTTC. Translating gives CASSLIQITGLAGNEQFF. This chain connects TRBV5-1 to TRBJ2-1, with TRBD2 matching 12 bases. CDR3 length: 18 residues. V shed 1 base and J 7 bases; nucleotides not matched to a gene: 12. CDR1 and CDR2 from the germline V gene are SGHRS and YFSETQ. Drawing the rest from reference TRBV5-1 and TRBJ2-1, the complete variable domain is KAGVTQTPRYLIKTRGQQVTLSCSPISGHRSVSWYQQTPGQGLQFLFEYFSETQRNKGNFPGRFSGRQFSNSRSEMNVSTLELGDSALYLCASSLIQITGLAGNEQFFGPGTRLTVL.

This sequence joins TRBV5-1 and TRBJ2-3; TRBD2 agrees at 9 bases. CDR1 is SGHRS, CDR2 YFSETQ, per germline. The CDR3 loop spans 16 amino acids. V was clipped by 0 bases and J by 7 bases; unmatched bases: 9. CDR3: CASSLADSGGLNTQYF. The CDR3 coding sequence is TGCGCCAGCAGCTTGGCCGATAGCGGGGGCCTGAATACGCAGTATTTT.

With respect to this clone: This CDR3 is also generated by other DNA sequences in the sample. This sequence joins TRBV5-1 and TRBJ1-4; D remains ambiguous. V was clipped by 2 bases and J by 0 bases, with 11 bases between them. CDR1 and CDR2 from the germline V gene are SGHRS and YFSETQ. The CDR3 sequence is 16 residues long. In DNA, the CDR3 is TGCGCCAGCAGCTTAAGTTCGGGAGCAACTAATGAAAAACTGTTTTTT. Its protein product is CASSLSSGATNEKLFF.

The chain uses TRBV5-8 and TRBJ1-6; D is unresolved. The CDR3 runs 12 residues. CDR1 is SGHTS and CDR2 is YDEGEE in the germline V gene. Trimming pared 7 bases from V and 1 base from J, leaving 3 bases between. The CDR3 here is CASESYNSPLHF. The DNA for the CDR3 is TGTGCCAGCGAGTCCTATAATTCACCCCTCCACTTT.

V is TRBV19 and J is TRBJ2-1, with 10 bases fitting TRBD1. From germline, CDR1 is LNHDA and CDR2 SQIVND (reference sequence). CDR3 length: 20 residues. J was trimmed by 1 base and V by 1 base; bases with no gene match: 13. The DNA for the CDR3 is TGTGCCAGTAGTATAGGGTCCCGGGACAGGGGTTCGGAATCCTACAATGAGCAGTTCTTC. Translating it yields CASSIGSRDRGSESYNEQFF.

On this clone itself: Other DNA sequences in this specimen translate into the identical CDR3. In DNA form, the CDR3 reads TGTGCCAGTAGTGGACAGGGTGGACAGCCCCAGCATTTT. The encoded protein is CASSGQGGQPQHF. The chain carries TRBV19 and TRBJ1-5; 8 positions match TRBD1. Unmatched junction bases numbered 4, after V lost 5 bases and J lost 7 bases. The CDR3 extends over 13 amino acids. Per germline, CDR1 LNHDA and CDR2 SQIVND (reference sequence).

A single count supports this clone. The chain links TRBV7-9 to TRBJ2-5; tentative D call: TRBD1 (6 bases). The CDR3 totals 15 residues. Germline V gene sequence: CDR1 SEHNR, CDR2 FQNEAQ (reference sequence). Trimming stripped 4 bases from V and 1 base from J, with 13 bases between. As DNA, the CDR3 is TGTGCCAGCAGCTCGACAGGCCGACCCCAAGAGACCCAGTACTTC. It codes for CASSSTGRPQETQYF.